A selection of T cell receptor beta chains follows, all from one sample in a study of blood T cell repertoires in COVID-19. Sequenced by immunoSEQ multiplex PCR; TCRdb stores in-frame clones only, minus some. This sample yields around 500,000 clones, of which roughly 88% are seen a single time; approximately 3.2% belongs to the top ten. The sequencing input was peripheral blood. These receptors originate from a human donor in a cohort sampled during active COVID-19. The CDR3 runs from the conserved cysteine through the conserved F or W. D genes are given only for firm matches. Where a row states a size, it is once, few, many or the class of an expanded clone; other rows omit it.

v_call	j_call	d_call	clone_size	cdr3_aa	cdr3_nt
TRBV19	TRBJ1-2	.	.	CASSIRRNYGYTF	TGTGCCAGTAGTATTCGGCGGAACTATGGCTACACCTTC
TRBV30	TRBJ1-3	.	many	CASAQGFSGNTIYF	TGTGCCTCCGCACAGGGTTTCTCTGGAAACACCATATATTTT
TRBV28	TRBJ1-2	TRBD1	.	CASSTQGASNGYTF	TGTGCCAGCAGTACCCAGGGGGCGTCGAATGGCTACACCTTC
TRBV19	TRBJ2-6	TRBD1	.	CASSSRQGVSSGANVLTF	TGTGCCAGTAGTAGCAGACAGGGGGTGTCCTCTGGGGCCAACGTCCTGACTTTC
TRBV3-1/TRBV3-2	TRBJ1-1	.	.	CASSQAGGRLAFF	TGTGCCAGCAGCCAAGCCGGGGGAAGGTTGGCTTTCTTT
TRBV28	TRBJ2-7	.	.	CASSKGLAYEQYF	TGTGCCAGCAGCAAGGGGCTAGCCTACGAGCAGTACTTC
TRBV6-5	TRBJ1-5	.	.	CASRTKYYSNQPQHF	TGTGCCAGCAGGACTAAGTACTATAGCAATCAGCCCCAGCATTTT
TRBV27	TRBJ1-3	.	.	CANLDPLGGASQGVSGNTIYF	TGTGCCAACTTAGACCCTCTTGGGGGGGCCAGTCAGGGAGTCTCTGGAAACACCATATATTTT
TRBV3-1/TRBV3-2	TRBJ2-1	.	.	CASSQVARSYNEQFF	TGTGCCAGCAGCCAAGTGGCTAGATCCTACAATGAGCAGTTCTTC
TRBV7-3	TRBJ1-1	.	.	CASSLTGPLDEAFF	TGTGCCAGCAGCTTAACGGGGCCACTTGATGAAGCTTTCTTT
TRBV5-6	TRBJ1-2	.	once	CASSLAVGGGYTF	TGTGCCAGCAGCTTGGCCGTGGGGGGTGGCTACACCTTC
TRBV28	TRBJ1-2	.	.	CASNPEGRPGVGYGYTF	TGTGCCAGCAATCCCGAGGGCCGACCGGGGGTCGGCTATGGCTACACCTTC
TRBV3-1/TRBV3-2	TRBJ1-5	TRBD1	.	CASGQGNQPQHF	TGTGCCAGCGGACAGGGAAATCAGCCCCAGCATTTT
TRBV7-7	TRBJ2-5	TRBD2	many	CASSLSGARRETQYF	TGTGCTAGCAGCCTGAGCGGGGCCAGGAGGGAGACCCAGTACTTC
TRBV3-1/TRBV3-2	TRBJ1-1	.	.	CASSQWARGALPKNTEAFF	TGTGCCAGCAGCCAGTGGGCTCGCGGGGCCCTCCCCAAAAACACTGAAGCTTTCTTT
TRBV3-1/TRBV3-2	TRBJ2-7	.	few	CASSQGLAGLCYEQYF	TGTGCCAGCAGCCAAGGCTTGGCAGGGCTTTGCTACGAGCAGTACTTC
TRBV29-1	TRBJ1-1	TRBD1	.	CSVGVNRGRHTEAFF	TGCAGCGTTGGGGTTAACAGGGGGCGACACACTGAAGCTTTCTTT
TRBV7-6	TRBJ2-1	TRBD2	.	CASSLALAVSYNEQFF	TGTGCCAGCAGCTTAGCGCTAGCGGTGTCCTACAATGAGCAGTTCTTC
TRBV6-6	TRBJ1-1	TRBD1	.	CASGRDRDRTEAFF	TGTGCCAGCGGGCGGGACAGGGATCGGACTGAAGCTTTCTTT
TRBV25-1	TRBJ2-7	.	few	CASTTAAYEQYF	TGTGCCAGCACCACAGCCGCCTACGAGCAGTACTTC
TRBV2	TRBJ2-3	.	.	CASRREPTDTQYF	TGTGCCAGCAGACGGGAACCAACAGATACGCAGTATTTT
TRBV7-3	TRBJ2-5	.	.	CASSSLGLEEETQYF	TGTGCCAGCAGCTCACTGGGACTGGAGGAAGAGACCCAGTACTTC
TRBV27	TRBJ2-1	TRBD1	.	CASSGQGRHNEQFF	TGTGCCAGCAGTGGACAGGGGCGACACAATGAGCAGTTCTTC
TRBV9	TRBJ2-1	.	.	CASSVAGEQFF	TGTGCCAGCAGCGTAGCCGGTGAGCAGTTCTTC
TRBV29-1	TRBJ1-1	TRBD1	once	CSATGGEDTEAFF	TGCAGCGCCACAGGGGGCGAGGACACTGAAGCTTTCTTT
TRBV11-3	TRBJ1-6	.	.	CASSLGGESPLHF	TGTGCCAGCAGCTTGGGGGGTGAATCACCCCTCCACTTT
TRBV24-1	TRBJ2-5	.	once	CATSDGPNRSYF	TGTGCCACCAGTGACGGGCCTAACAGGTCATACTTC
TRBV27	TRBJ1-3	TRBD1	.	CASKDRTYSGNTIYF	TGTGCCAGCAAGGACAGGACATACTCTGGAAACACCATATATTTT
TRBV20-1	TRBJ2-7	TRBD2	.	CSASDSGTNYEQYF	TGCAGTGCTAGTGACAGCGGGACGAACTACGAGCAGTACTTC
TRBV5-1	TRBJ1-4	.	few	CASSLDRTPNEKLFF	TGCGCCAGCAGCTTAGACAGGACCCCTAATGAAAAACTGTTTTTT
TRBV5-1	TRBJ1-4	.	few	CASSLNNGEKLFF	TGCGCCAGCAGCTTGAACAACGGGGAAAAACTGTTTTTT
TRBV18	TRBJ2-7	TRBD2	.	CASSPALAGAVGEQYF	TGTGCCAGCTCACCAGCACTAGCGGGAGCCGTCGGCGAGCAGTACTTC
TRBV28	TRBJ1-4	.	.	CASSRGYGNEKLFF	TGTGCCAGCAGTCGAGGGTATGGCAATGAAAAACTGTTTTTT
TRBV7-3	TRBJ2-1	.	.	CASSEFGAGIGNEQFF	TGTGCCAGCAGCGAGTTTGGGGCAGGGATCGGTAATGAGCAGTTCTTC
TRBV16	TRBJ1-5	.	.	CASSSQGGANNQPQHF	TGTGCCAGCAGCTCCCAGGGTGGAGCGAACAATCAGCCCCAGCATTTT
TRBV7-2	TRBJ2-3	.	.	CASSLEGREGTDTQYF	TGTGCCAGCAGCTTAGAAGGCCGCGAGGGCACAGATACGCAGTATTTT
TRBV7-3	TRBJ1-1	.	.	CASSPGGGPNTEAFF	TGTGCCAGCAGCCCAGGCGGGGGGCCGAACACTGAAGCTTTCTTT
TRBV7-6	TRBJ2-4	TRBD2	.	CASSSSGLADVLAKNIQYF	TGTGCCAGCAGCTCCTCGGGCCTAGCGGACGTTCTAGCCAAAAACATTCAGTACTTC
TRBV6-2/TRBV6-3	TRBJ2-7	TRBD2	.	CASSWTSWTYEQYF	TGTGCCAGCAGTTGGACTAGCTGGACCTACGAGCAGTACTTC
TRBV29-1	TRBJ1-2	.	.	CSVVPGEAYGYTF	TGCAGCGTTGTCCCAGGGGAAGCTTATGGCTACACCTTC
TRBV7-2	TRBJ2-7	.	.	CASSTHGGAVTYEQYF	TGTGCCAGCAGCACCCATGGGGGGGCCGTGACCTACGAGCAGTACTTC
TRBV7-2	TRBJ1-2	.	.	CASSPAGTRTF	TGTGCCAGCAGCCCAGCGGGTACGCGGACCTTC
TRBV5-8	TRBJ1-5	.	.	CASSPRQGNQPQHF	TGTGCCAGCAGCCCCCGACAGGGCAATCAGCCCCAGCATTTT
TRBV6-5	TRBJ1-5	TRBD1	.	CASSTDRGFNQPQHF	TGTGCCAGCAGTACCGACAGGGGGTTTAACCAGCCCCAGCATTTT